Given below is one T cell receptor (beta chain) in context. Antigen: not known. Assay used: immunoSEQ multiplex PCR; TCRdb lists only in-frame clones, some missing. This sample has over 40,000 clones, with 75% to 90% found just once. Time point reported: week 35, safety follow-up. What each vaccine dose contained was 300 ug of mutant IDH1 20-mer peptide, accompanied by topical imiquimod. The patients were given eight vaccinations, one each in weeks 1, 3, 5, 7, 11, 15, 19 and 23. The sample comes from a study of a mutant IDH1 vaccine in newly diagnosed glioma. At the level of the study: Vaccine dosing followed radiotherapy by 4-6 weeks, or accompanied temozolomide cycles. Of the patients given treatment, about 62% were male and 37.5% were female, and a mean age of around 44 years was recorded. Broader study findings: Of the patients, 85% to 95% had vaccine-induced immune responses.

The clonotype comes from a man between 40 and 49 years old with glioma. The sequences come from PBMCs, collected from a glioma patient whose treatment included an IDH1 peptide vaccine.

The CDR3 bases are TGTGCCAGCAGCTGGATAGGAAGCTTTGGAAATGAGCAGTTCTTC. Residues: CASSWIGSFGNEQFF. V is TRBV11-2 and J is TRBJ2-1; the D is unclear. The CDR3 runs 15 residues. Trimming took off 4 bases at V and 7 bases at J, with 17 bases between the two ends. CDR1 is SGHAT, CDR2 FQNNGV, per germline.